Following are 24 T cell receptor beta chains from one sample sequenced in a study of T cell repertoires in cytomegalovirus infection. TCRdb called the reads again in MiXCR, with one record for every CDR3 protein. The data contain approximately 500,000 distinct CDR3 sequences, around 10% of them seen just once; the ten biggest clones take up more than 8.5%. The sequencing input was PBMCs. The receptors were sampled from a human donor in good health (CMV status not recorded). Some clones in this sample may be carry-over from other donors' samples.

This clonotype showed up many times. The chain joins TRBV27 to TRBJ1-4; the match to TRBD1 covers 10 bases. The CDR3 is made up of 17 amino acids. CDR1 MNHEY and CDR2 SMNVEV come from the germline V gene (reference sequence). The junction had 6 bases not matched to a gene; V was cut back by 3 bases and J by 2 bases. CDR3 nucleotides: TGTGCCAGCAGTTTTTCCGGGACAGGGGTTACTAATGAAAAACTGTTTTTT. It translates to CASSFSGTGVTNEKLFF.

This clonotype came up many times. The chain is built from TRBV7-8 and TRBJ2-5, with D hard to call. From germline, CDR1 is SGHVS and CDR2 FQNEAQ. V shed 3 bases and J shed 3 bases, with 17 bases lying between them. The CDR3 has 16 residues. CDR3 sequence: CASSLLRGPVKETQYF. Written as DNA, the CDR3 is TGTGCCAGCAGCTTGTTAAGAGGCCCCGTTAAAGAGACCCAGTACTTC.

This clonotype was recorded many times. The rearrangement links TRBV10-3 to TRBJ2-7, with 9 bases lining up with TRBD2. The CDR3 runs to 13 residues. The V gene's germline CDR1 is ENHRY and CDR2 SYGVKD. CDR3 bases: TGTGCTAACGCGGCTAGCGGGGCCTACGAGCAGTACTTC. It translates to CANAASGAYEQYF.

V usage is TRBV27 and J usage is TRBJ2-7; 11 bases fit TRBD1. Germline V gene lookup returns CDR1 MNHEY and CDR2 SMNVEV (reference sequence). CDR3 length equals 18 residues. J gave up 3 bases and V 5 bases, and 15 bases lay outside the gene matches. The CDR3 nucleotides are TGTGCCAGCAGTACAAACAGAACCCCCGGGACAGGGGGCTACGAGCAGTACTTC. Protein sequence: CASSTNRTPGTGGYEQYF.

This clonotype was detected ten times or more. V is TRBV7-3 and J is TRBJ1-4, with TRBD1 identical over 7 bases. The CDR3 is 16 residues long. The germline gives CDR1 SGHTA, CDR2 FQGTGA. J lost 5 bases, V lost 0 bases, and 6 bases had no gene match. The CDR3 DNA is TGTGCCAGCAGCTTAACAGGGGGCTTGAAGAATGAAAAACTGTTTTTT. It encodes CASSLTGGLKNEKLFF. The full variable domain, its missing parts supplied by reference TRBV7-3 and TRBJ1-4, is GAGVSQTPSNKVTEKGKYVELRCDPISGHTALYWYRQSLGQGPEFLIYFQGTGAADDSGLPNDRFFAVRPEGSVSTLKIQRTERGDSAVYLCASSLTGGLKNEKLFFGSGTQLSVL.

The chain couples TRBV12-5 to TRBJ2-2, with no clear D. Trimming stripped 7 bases from V and 0 bases from J, with 6 bases between. CDR3 size: 13 residues. Germline CDR1 and CDR2: LGHNT and FRNRAP. CDR3 nucleotide sequence: TGTGCTAGTGACAGCGCGAACACCGGGGAGCTGTTTTTT. This gives the protein CASDSANTGELFF.

This clonotype was counted many times. The rearrangement uses TRBV12-3 or TRBV12-4 and TRBJ1-2; 7 positions match TRBD1. V gave up 6 bases and J gave up 3 bases; unmatched junction bases: 4. CDR3 size: 13 residues. The DNA for the CDR3 is TGTGCCAGCAGAGCTACAGGGGACTATGGCTACACCTTC. This codes for CASRATGDYGYTF.

In this sample, this clonotype turned up many times. The gene calls are TRBV19 and TRBJ1-5; 7 bases fit TRBD1. Germline-derived CDR1 and CDR2 are LNHDA and SQIVND (reference sequence). The CDR3 contains 13 residues. V dropped 8 bases and J dropped 0; count of bases not matched to a gene: 1. The CDR3 here is CASDRDSNQPQHF. CDR3 coding DNA: TGTGCCAGTGACAGGGATAGCAATCAGCCCCAGCATTTT.

This clonotype was recorded many times. The chain links TRBV7-9 to TRBJ2-5; 11 bases agree with TRBD2. The CDR3 has 16 residues. V dropped 5 bases and J dropped 3; count of bases not matched to a gene: 8. CDR1 and CDR2 (germline): SEHNR, FQNEAQ (reference sequence). This CDR3 reads CASSTLLAGEEETQYF. In DNA form, the CDR3 reads TGTGCCAGCAGCACCCTACTAGCGGGAGAGGAAGAGACCCAGTACTTC. The whole variable domain, filled in from reference TRBV7-9 and TRBJ2-5, reads DTGVSQNPRHKITKRGQNVTFRCDPISEHNRLYWYRQTLGQGPEFLTYFQNEAQLEKSRLLSDRFSAERPKGSFSTLEIQRTEQGDSAMYLCASSTLLAGEEETQYFGPGTRLLVL.

This clonotype occurred many times. The chain recombines TRBV10-3 with TRBJ2-7; TRBD1 aligns across 7 bases. After removal of 8 bases from V and 7 bases from J, the junction contained 8 bases not matched to a gene. The CDR3 length is 12 residues. Germline V gene lookup returns CDR1 ENHRY and CDR2 SYGVKD. CDR3 region: CAIATGPSEQYF. The CDR3 DNA sequence: TGTGCCATCGCGACAGGGCCTTCAGAGCAGTACTTC.

This clonotype came up many times. This chain links TRBV7-3 with TRBJ1-3; the D gene is possibly TRBD1 (6 bases). V was cut by 7 bases and J by 2 bases, with 6 bases left in between. CDR3 length equals 12 residues. Germline V CDR1 and CDR2: SGHTA, FQGTGA. CDR3 DNA: TGTGCCAGCAAGGGGGCTGGAAACACCATATATTTT. Its protein is CASKGAGNTIYF. Using reference TRBV7-3 and TRBJ1-3 for the parts outside the CDR3, the full variable domain is GAGVSQTPSNKVTEKGKYVELRCDPISGHTALYWYRQSLGQGPEFLIYFQGTGAADDSGLPNDRFFAVRPEGSVSTLKIQRTERGDSAVYLCASKGAGNTIYFGEGSWLTVV.

This clonotype appeared many times. The J gene is TRBJ2-2, the V gene TRBV28, with D unresolved. Germline CDR1 MDHEN, CDR2 SYDVKM. V gave up 3 bases and J gave up 0 bases, with 8 bases separating them. CDR3 length: 15 residues. CDR3 residues: CASSLARSNTGELFF. CDR3 in DNA: TGTGCCAGCAGTTTGGCTAGATCGAACACCGGGGAGCTGTTTTTT.

V gene TRBV9 combines with J gene TRBJ1-5; the D gene is possibly TRBD1 (6 bases). The length of the CDR3 is 14 residues. Germline V gene sequence: CDR1 SGDLS, CDR2 YYNGEE. V lost 3 bases to trimming and J lost 2 bases, with 9 bases between them. CDR3 sequence reads: CASSAEGGNQPQHF. In DNA form, the CDR3 reads TGTGCCAGCAGCGCCGAGGGGGGCAATCAGCCCCAGCATTTT.

This clonotype was counted many times. The chain recombines TRBV7-9 with TRBJ1-2; 10 bases are shared with TRBD1. This CDR3 spans 15 amino acids. Trimming cost V 4 bases and J 8 bases; bases outside gene matches: 10. CDR1 is SEHNR, CDR2 FQNEAQ, per germline (reference sequence). Here the CDR3 reads CASSSLDRGQVGYTF. In DNA form, the CDR3 reads TGTGCCAGCAGCTCACTTGACAGGGGGCAAGTAGGCTACACCTTC.

This clonotype was picked up many times. The chain carries TRBV7-2 and TRBJ2-1; D not resolved. The CDR3 spans 16 residues. The V gene's germline CDR1 is SGHTA and CDR2 FQGNSA. The V and J ends lost 4 bases and 0 bases respectively, with 13 bases between them. The CDR3 reads CASSSAAFSSYNEQFF. CDR3 bases: TGTGCCAGCAGCTCCGCAGCCTTTAGCTCCTACAATGAGCAGTTCTTC. Together with reference TRBV7-2 and TRBJ2-1, the CDR3 gives the full variable domain: GAGVSQSPSNKVTEKGKDVELRCDPISGHTALYWYRQSLGQGLEFLIYFQGNSAPDKSGLPSDRFSAERTGGSVSTLTIQRTQQEDSAVYLCASSSAAFSSYNEQFFGPGTRLTVL.

CDR3 coding DNA: TGCAGCGTTGAAACCAATGACAATGAGCAGTTCTTC. Translated, it gives CSVETNDNEQFF. The chain combines TRBV29-1 with TRBJ2-1; D ambiguous. This CDR3 is 12 amino acids long. V was clipped by 2 bases and J by 5 bases, with 7 bases between them. Germline V gives CDR1 SQVTM, CDR2 ANQGSEA.

This clonotype was counted many times. The gene calls are TRBV4-1 and TRBJ1-5; the D is unclear. The CDR3 spans 15 residues. V was shortened by 1 base and J by 0 bases, with 7 bases between the two germline ends. Germline V gives CDR1 MGHRA, CDR2 YSYEKL. As DNA, the CDR3 is TGCGCCAGCAGCCAAGGCGGGGATAGCAATCAGCCCCAGCATTTT. It codes for CASSQGGDSNQPQHF.

The V gene is TRBV6-6, the J gene TRBJ2-7; TRBD1 agrees at 7 bases. There are 14 residues in the CDR3. CDR1 is MNHNY, CDR2 SVGAGI, per germline (reference sequence). V shed 6 bases and J 5 bases; nucleotides not matched to a gene: 10. CDR3 loop: CASRWGQFGDEQYF. In nucleotides, the CDR3 is TGTGCCAGCAGGTGGGGACAGTTTGGCGACGAGCAGTACTTC.

This chain connects TRBV20-1 to TRBJ2-3; TRBD2 might be the D (5 bases). The ends were cut back, 5 bases at V and 8 bases at J, with 11 bases in the middle. The CDR3 is 11 residues long. CDR1 is DFQATT and CDR2 is SNEGSKA in the germline V gene (reference sequence). CDR3 loop: CSASLEVTQYF. In nucleotides, the CDR3 is TGCAGTGCTTCCCTGGAGGTTACGCAGTATTTT.

This clonotype occurred many times. J is TRBJ2-7 and V is TRBV28; weak D call: TRBD2 (5 bases). V was trimmed by 8 bases and J by 0 bases, leaving 14 bases between them. The germline V gene encodes CDR1 MDHEN and CDR2 SYDVKM. There are 14 residues in the CDR3. In DNA form, the CDR3 reads TGTGCCAGCCGTCTAGGCGGAGGCTCCTACGAGCAGTACTTC. This codes for CASRLGGGSYEQYF.

This clonotype was seen at least ten times. The chain recombines TRBV11-2 with TRBJ1-2; 8 bases are a match to TRBD1. Trimming took 1 base from V and 4 from J; bases not matched to a gene: 5. The germline gives CDR1 SGHAT, CDR2 FQNNGV. The CDR3 has 15 amino acids. The CDR3 sequence: CASSLVAGGAYGYTF. In DNA form, the CDR3 reads TGTGCCAGCAGCTTAGTGGCAGGGGGCGCCTATGGCTACACCTTC.

There are many counts of this clonotype. The CDR3 reads CAIRALAGYTDTQYF. CDR3 DNA: TGTGCCATCAGGGCGCTAGCGGGTTACACAGATACGCAGTATTTT. The chain carries TRBV10-3 and TRBJ2-3; 8 nucleotides agree with TRBD2. This CDR3 contains 15 residues. Germline assignment: CDR1 ENHRY and CDR2 SYGVKD. J gave up 2 bases and V 6 bases, and 7 bases lay outside the gene matches.

This clonotype was seen ten or more times. The rearrangement links TRBV7-9 to TRBJ1-1, with no clear D. CDR1 SEHNR and CDR2 FQNEAQ come from the germline V gene (reference sequence). This CDR3 comprises 13 residues. V lost 3 bases, J lost 3 bases, and 8 bases lay in between. The CDR3 sequence: CASSLERDTEAFF. DNA of the CDR3: TGTGCCAGCAGCTTGGAGAGGGACACTGAAGCTTTCTTT.

The genes are TRBV19 and TRBJ1-2; no firm D call. CDR1 is LNHDA and CDR2 is SQIVND in the germline V gene (reference sequence). CDR3 length: 12 residues. Trimming removed 4 bases at V and 4 bases at J, with 7 bases between. CDR3 loop: CASSTGTYGYTF. CDR3 bases: TGTGCCAGTAGTACGGGTACCTATGGCTACACCTTC.